Each of the 2 T cell receptor beta chains below was sequenced from the same sample in a study of T-cell reconstitution after alpha-beta-depleted transplantation in children. Unique molecular identifiers were used to barcode this TCRbeta library. One entry per CDR3 protein results from TCRdb running MiXCR on the PCR reads. The sample has some 300,000 distinct CDR3 sequences, 10% to 13% seen once. The sample consisted of PBMCs from the stem cell graft donor, taken from the stem cell graft. The receptors derive from a human donor who donated a stem cell graft to a child with acute lymphoblastic leukemia.

The chain couples TRBV5-6 to TRBJ2-3, with D uncertain. V lost 1 base and J 2 bases, leaving 11 bases between the germline ends. The CDR3 extends over 15 amino acids. Germline loops: CDR1 SGHDT, CDR2 YYEEEE. CDR3: CASSLSPAPTDTQYF. The CDR3 DNA is TGTGCCAGCAGCTTGAGCCCGGCACCCACAGATACGCAGTATTTT. The full variable domain, completed using reference TRBV5-6 and TRBJ2-3, is DAGVTQSPTHLIKTRGQQVTLRCSPKSGHDTVSWYQQALGQGPQFIFQYYEEEERQRGNFPDRFSGHQFPNYSSELNVNALLLGDSALYLCASSLSPAPTDTQYFGPGTRLTVL.

This clonotype was counted ten times or more. The V call is TRBV12-3 or TRBV12-4, the J call TRBJ2-7; D call uncertain. V lost 5 bases and J lost 4, with 6 bases in between. This CDR3 spans 11 amino acids. The CDR3 reads CASSHTYEQYF. The CDR3, as DNA: TGTGCCAGCAGTCATACTTACGAGCAGTACTTC.